The rows below give T cell receptor beta chains drawn from one sample of a study of T cell responses to AZD1222 COVID-19 vaccine. Libraries were prepared by immunoSEQ multiplex PCR; TCRdb keeps only in-frame clonotypes and omits some of them. This sample yields 35,000 to 45,000 clones, of which approximately 88% are seen a single time; 18% belongs to the top ten. The input for sequencing was peripheral blood, taken 28 days after the second AZD1222 dose. The receptors stem from an adult who received the AZD1222 COVID-19 vaccine. The CDR3 runs from the conserved cysteine through the conserved F or W. Each record gives: J gene, D gene, clone size, V gene, CDR3 DNA, CDR3 protein. D genes are given only for firm matches. Size is omitted from some rows. Given values are once, few, many or a class for expanded clones.

J: TRBJ2-1; D: NA; size: NA; V: TRBV19; DNA: TGTGCCAGTAGTATAGACCCCCTTCTAAGGCAGTTCTTC; CDR3: CASSIDPLLRQFF
J: TRBJ1-1; D: NA; size: NA; V: TRBV5-8; DNA: TGTGCCAGCAGACCCCATGGTGGGGCCTGGGCTTTCTTT; CDR3: CASRPHGGAWAFF
J: TRBJ2-7; D: NA; size: NA; V: TRBV5-4; DNA: TGTGCCAGCAGCTTGGGGACGACCTACGAGCAGTACTTC; CDR3: CASSLGTTYEQYF
J: TRBJ2-5; D: NA; size: few; V: TRBV7-2; DNA: TGTGCCAGCAGCGCGCCCGTTGAGACCCAGTACTTC; CDR3: CASSAPVETQYF
J: TRBJ1-6; D: NA; size: NA; V: TRBV7-9; DNA: TGTGCCAGCCGGGGCCTAAGGTCACCCCTCCACTTT; CDR3: CASRGLRSPLHF
J: TRBJ1-2; D: TRBD1; size: once; V: TRBV7-8; DNA: TGTGCCAGCAGCCCTCGTAGGCTGGGACAGGGGAACTATGGCTACACCTTC; CDR3: CASSPRRLGQGNYGYTF
J: TRBJ1-2; D: NA; size: once; V: TRBV3-1/TRBV3-2; DNA: TGTGCCAGCAGGCCCGGCGGGCCCAACTATGGCTACACCTTC; CDR3: CASRPGGPNYGYTF
J: TRBJ2-7; D: NA; size: NA; V: TRBV5-1; DNA: TGCGCCAGCAGCTTTAGCACTATCTACGAGCAGTACTTC; CDR3: CASSFSTIYEQYF
J: TRBJ1-2; D: NA; size: NA; V: TRBV6-6; DNA: TGTGCCAGCAGTTACGGGGCGGAGAACTATGGCTACACCTTC; CDR3: CASSYGAENYGYTF
J: TRBJ2-6; D: NA; size: few; V: TRBV5-1; DNA: TGCGCCAGCAGCTTGGCCGCCAGCGGGCGGGGCTCTGGGGCCAACGTCCTGACTTTC; CDR3: CASSLAASGRGSGANVLTF
J: TRBJ1-2; D: NA; size: NA; V: TRBV10-2; DNA: TGCGCCAGCAGTGATGGAGAACACTATGGCTACACCTTC; CDR3: CASSDGEHYGYTF
J: TRBJ1-1; D: NA; size: NA; V: TRBV5-5; DNA: TGTGCCAGCAGCTTCCGGGACGACACTGAAGCTTTCTTT; CDR3: CASSFRDDTEAFF
J: TRBJ2-6; D: TRBD2; size: NA; V: TRBV2; DNA: TGTGCCCTGAGCCGTCTTGGGGTTAGCGGGGGGAACTCTGGGGCCAACGTCCTGACTTTC; CDR3: CALSRLGVSGGNSGANVLTF
J: TRBJ1-2; D: NA; size: NA; V: TRBV15; DNA: TGTGCCACCAGCAGAGCACAGGGATCCAACTATGGCTACACCTTC; CDR3: CATSRAQGSNYGYTF
J: TRBJ2-5; D: NA; size: NA; V: TRBV5-1; DNA: TGCGCCAGCAGCATAGACCCTCCCTCGAAGACCCAGTACTTC; CDR3: CASSIDPPSKTQYF
J: TRBJ2-5; D: NA; size: NA; V: TRBV7-7; DNA: TGTGCTAGCAGCTTAGAGTTGGGCTCATCCCGGGGGACCCAGTACTTC; CDR3: CASSLELGSSRGTQYF
J: TRBJ1-5; D: NA; size: NA; V: TRBV19; DNA: TGTGCCAGCCGGGCGGAAGGCATAATCGACAATCAGCCCCAGCATTTT; CDR3: CASRAEGIIDNQPQHF
J: TRBJ2-1; D: NA; size: once; V: TRBV24-1; DNA: TGTGCCACCAGTGACCTGACCACAGGGATATCCTACAATGAGCAGTTCTTC; CDR3: CATSDLTTGISYNEQFF
J: TRBJ2-7; D: TRBD1; size: NA; V: TRBV3-1/TRBV3-2; DNA: TGTGCCAGCAGCCCCCCCGGACAGGGCAGGCAGTACTTC; CDR3: CASSPPGQGRQYF
J: TRBJ1-5; D: NA; size: NA; V: TRBV19; DNA: TGTGCCAGTTTTTCAGTTGGGGGGTCCTTAGAGCCCCAGCATTTT; CDR3: CASFSVGGSLEPQHF
J: TRBJ2-7; D: NA; size: few; V: TRBV27; DNA: TGTGCCAGCAGTCCGCGGATGGTTCGCTACGAGCAGTACTTC; CDR3: CASSPRMVRYEQYF
J: TRBJ1-1; D: NA; size: NA; V: TRBV9; DNA: TGTGCCAGCAGCGTAGCACAGAGCCTGAACACTGAAGCTTTCTTT; CDR3: CASSVAQSLNTEAFF
J: TRBJ2-2; D: TRBD1; size: NA; V: TRBV11-3; DNA: TGTGCCAGCAGCCCAGACGTCAGGGGGCCCGGGGAGCTGTTTTTT; CDR3: CASSPDVRGPGELFF
J: TRBJ1-6; D: TRBD1; size: NA; V: TRBV9; DNA: TGTGCCAGCAGCGCCCTGGGGGGTGTGGGACAGGGGCCACCCCTCCACTTT; CDR3: CASSALGGVGQGPPLHF
J: TRBJ2-5; D: TRBD2; size: NA; V: TRBV7-7; DNA: TGTGCTAGCAGCCCAGGACTAGCGGGGAGAGAGACCCAGTACTTC; CDR3: CASSPGLAGRETQYF
J: TRBJ2-7; D: NA; size: NA; V: TRBV2; DNA: TGTGCCAGCATCGGACGGTACGAGCAGTACTTC; CDR3: CASIGRYEQYF
J: TRBJ1-2; D: NA; size: once; V: TRBV28; DNA: TGTGCCAGCAGCTCCTATTACATGGATGGCTACACCTTC; CDR3: CASSSYYMDGYTF
J: TRBJ2-5; D: NA; size: NA; V: TRBV19; DNA: TGTGCCAGTAGTAACCAGGGGAGGGAGACCCAGTACTTC; CDR3: CASSNQGRETQYF
J: TRBJ1-1; D: NA; size: NA; V: TRBV5-4; DNA: TGTGCCAGCAGCTTGGGAGGAGTTTTGAACACTGAAGCTTTCTTT; CDR3: CASSLGGVLNTEAFF
J: TRBJ1-4; D: TRBD1; size: once; V: TRBV30; DNA: TGTGCCTGGGGACAGGGAAGTGAAAAACTGTTTTTT; CDR3: CAWGQGSEKLFF
J: TRBJ1-1; D: NA; size: NA; V: TRBV12-3/TRBV12-4; DNA: TGTGCCAGCAGTTTATGGGGGGGGACTGAAGCTTTCTTT; CDR3: CASSLWGGTEAFF
J: TRBJ2-5; D: NA; size: NA; V: TRBV9; DNA: TGTGCCAGCAGCGTATCTGGGGTTGGCCAAGAGACCCAGTACTTC; CDR3: CASSVSGVGQETQYF
J: TRBJ2-5; D: NA; size: NA; V: TRBV6-5; DNA: TGTGCCAGCAGTTACTCGGTGGTCGAGACCCAGTACTTC; CDR3: CASSYSVVETQYF
J: TRBJ1-6; D: TRBD1; size: few; V: TRBV30; DNA: TGTGCCTGGGGACAGGGGAACTCACCCCTCCACTTT; CDR3: CAWGQGNSPLHF
J: TRBJ1-2; D: TRBD1; size: NA; V: TRBV25-1; DNA: TGTGCCAGCAGTACTACCGGGACAGGGGCTTTTGGCTACACCTTC; CDR3: CASSTTGTGAFGYTF
J: TRBJ2-7; D: TRBD1; size: NA; V: TRBV3-1/TRBV3-2; DNA: TGTGCCAGCCGGCGACAGGGAGCGTTCTACGAGCAGTACTTC; CDR3: CASRRQGAFYEQYF
J: TRBJ1-1; D: NA; size: once; V: TRBV6-6; DNA: TGTGCCAGCAGCGTCCCGGGACACCTGAACACTGAAGCTTTCTTT; CDR3: CASSVPGHLNTEAFF
J: TRBJ1-2; D: NA; size: NA; V: TRBV28; DNA: TGTGCCAGCAGTTTAGGGGCAGGAGACTCCTTAGGCTACACCTTC; CDR3: CASSLGAGDSLGYTF
J: TRBJ2-5; D: NA; size: NA; V: TRBV5-1; DNA: TGCGCCAGCAGCAGGACCAGTGGCAGGGCGGAGACCCAGTACTTC; CDR3: CASSRTSGRAETQYF
J: TRBJ1-1; D: NA; size: NA; V: TRBV6-5; DNA: TGTGCCAGCAGTCGCCGAGAGCCCCGATCGGGTGAAGCTTTCTTT; CDR3: CASSRREPRSGEAFF
J: TRBJ1-5; D: NA; size: NA; V: TRBV19; DNA: TGTGCCAGTAGTATAAGAGGGTCTGGACAGCCCCAGCATTTT; CDR3: CASSIRGSGQPQHF
J: TRBJ2-2; D: TRBD1; size: NA; V: TRBV6-4; DNA: TGTGCCAGCAGTGCAACAGGGGAAGCCGGGGAGCTGTTTTTT; CDR3: CASSATGEAGELFF
J: TRBJ2-2; D: TRBD1; size: NA; V: TRBV19; DNA: TGTGCCAGTAGTATTCCCGGGACAGGTTTCACCGGGGAGCTGTTTTTT; CDR3: CASSIPGTGFTGELFF
J: TRBJ2-6; D: TRBD1; size: NA; V: TRBV9; DNA: TGTGCCAGCAGAGGGACAGCCAGCTCTGGGGCCAACGTCCTGACTTTC; CDR3: CASRGTASSGANVLTF
J: TRBJ2-2; D: TRBD1; size: few; V: TRBV5-1; DNA: TGCGCCAGCACTACAGGCGGCAGGGGGACCGGGGAGCTGTTTTTT; CDR3: CASTTGGRGTGELFF
J: TRBJ1-1; D: NA; size: once; V: TRBV6-1; DNA: TGTGCCAGCAGTGAGGAGCCAGGAGCTTTCTTT; CDR3: CASSEEPGAFF
J: TRBJ2-1; D: NA; size: NA; V: TRBV12-3/TRBV12-4; DNA: TGTGCCAGCAGTTTTCCCAGGGGCGAGCAGTTCTTC; CDR3: CASSFPRGEQFF
J: TRBJ1-4; D: NA; size: once; V: TRBV7-8; DNA: TGTGCCAGCAGCCCGGCCCAGGCTGAAAAACTGTTTTTT; CDR3: CASSPAQAEKLFF
J: TRBJ2-1; D: TRBD1; size: NA; V: TRBV19; DNA: TGTGCCAGTAGTTTTTCCGGGACAGGATACAATGAGCAGTTCTTC; CDR3: CASSFSGTGYNEQFF
J: TRBJ1-2; D: NA; size: few; V: TRBV27; DNA: TGTGCCAGCAGCTCCCTACAGGGATCTGGCAACTATGGCTACACCTTC; CDR3: CASSSLQGSGNYGYTF
J: TRBJ2-1; D: NA; size: NA; V: TRBV11-1; DNA: TGTGCCAGCAGCTTAGTTACGGGGGCCAGGGATGAGCAGTTCTTC; CDR3: CASSLVTGARDEQFF
J: TRBJ1-6; D: NA; size: NA; V: TRBV30; DNA: TGTGCCTGGAGTCCCGGGGGGGACAATTCACCCCTCCACTTT; CDR3: CAWSPGGDNSPLHF
J: TRBJ2-1; D: NA; size: NA; V: TRBV7-3; DNA: TGTGCCAGCAGCTTCCGACAGGACAATGAGCAGTTCTTC; CDR3: CASSFRQDNEQFF